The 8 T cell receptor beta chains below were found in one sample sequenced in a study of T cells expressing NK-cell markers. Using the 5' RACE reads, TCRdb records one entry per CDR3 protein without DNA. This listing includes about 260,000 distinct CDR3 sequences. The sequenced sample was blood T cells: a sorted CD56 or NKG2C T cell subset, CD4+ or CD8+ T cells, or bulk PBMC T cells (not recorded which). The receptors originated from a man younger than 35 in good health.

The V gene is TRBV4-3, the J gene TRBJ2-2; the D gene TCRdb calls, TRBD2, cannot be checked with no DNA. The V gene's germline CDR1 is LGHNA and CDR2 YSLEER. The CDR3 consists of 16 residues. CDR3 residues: CASSQLSGMNTGELFF.

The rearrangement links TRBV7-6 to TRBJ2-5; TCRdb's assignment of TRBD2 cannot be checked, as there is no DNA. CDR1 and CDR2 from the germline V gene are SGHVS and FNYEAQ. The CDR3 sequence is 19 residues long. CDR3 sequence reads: CASSAPTSGRGSLQETQYF. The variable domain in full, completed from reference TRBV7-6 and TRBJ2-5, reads GAGVSQSPRYKVTKRGQDVALRCDPISGHVSLYWYRQALGQGPEFLTYFNYEAQQDKSGLPNDRFSAERPEGSISTLTIQRTEQRDSAMYRCASSAPTSGRGSLQETQYFGPGTRLLVL.

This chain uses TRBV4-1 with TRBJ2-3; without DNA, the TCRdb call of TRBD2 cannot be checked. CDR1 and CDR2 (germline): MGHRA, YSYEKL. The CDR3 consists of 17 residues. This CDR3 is CASSQGLAGGRADTQYF.

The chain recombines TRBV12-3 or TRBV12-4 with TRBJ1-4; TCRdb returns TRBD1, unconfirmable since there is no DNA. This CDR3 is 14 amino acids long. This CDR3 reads CASSPGDRNEKLFF.

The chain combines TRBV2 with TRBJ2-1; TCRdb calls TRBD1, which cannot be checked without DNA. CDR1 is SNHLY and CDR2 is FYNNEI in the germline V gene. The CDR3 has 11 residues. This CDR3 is CASTRTGEQFF.

The CDR3 loop reads CATSGNMGNSPLHF. The rearrangement links TRBV15 to TRBJ1-6. Germline lookup yields CDR1 LNHNV and CDR2 YYDKDF (reference sequence). This CDR3 spans 14 amino acids.

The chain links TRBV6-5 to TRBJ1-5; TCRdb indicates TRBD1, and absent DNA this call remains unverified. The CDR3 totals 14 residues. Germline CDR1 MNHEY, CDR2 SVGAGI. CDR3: CASIRDRFKQPQHF.

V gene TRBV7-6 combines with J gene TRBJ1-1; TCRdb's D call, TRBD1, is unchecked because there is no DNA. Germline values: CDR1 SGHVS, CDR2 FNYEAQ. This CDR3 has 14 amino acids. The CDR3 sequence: CASSQDRGSGEAFF.